This T cell receptor (beta chain) was identified in a study of T cell responses to AZD1222 COVID-19 vaccine. Notes on the study in general: The study identified only 6 or 7 AZD1222 recipients as seropositive at baseline. Females outnumbered males among donors, who were mostly white British; clonal diversity was possibly underestimated. Samples come after the peak T cell response, not at day 14.

TCRdb keeps only in-frame clones here, not all; method: immunoSEQ multiplex PCR. This sample has some 110,000 clones, with about 85% found just once. The V gene lost 1 base and the J gene lost 8 bases, with 12 bases spanning the gap. The CDR3 contains 15 residues. Per the germline V gene, CDR1 is LGHNA and CDR2 is YSLEER. On this clone itself: Antigen unknown.

The rearrangement links TRBV4-3 to TRBJ1-6; no definite D call. The sequence came from an adult who received the AZD1222 COVID-19 vaccine. The specimen comprised peripheral blood, sampled 28 days after the second AZD1222 dose. The CDR3 DNA reads TGCGCCAGCAGCCAAGTACGAGACGGTTATTCACCCCTCCACTTT. Protein product: CASSQVRDGYSPLHF.